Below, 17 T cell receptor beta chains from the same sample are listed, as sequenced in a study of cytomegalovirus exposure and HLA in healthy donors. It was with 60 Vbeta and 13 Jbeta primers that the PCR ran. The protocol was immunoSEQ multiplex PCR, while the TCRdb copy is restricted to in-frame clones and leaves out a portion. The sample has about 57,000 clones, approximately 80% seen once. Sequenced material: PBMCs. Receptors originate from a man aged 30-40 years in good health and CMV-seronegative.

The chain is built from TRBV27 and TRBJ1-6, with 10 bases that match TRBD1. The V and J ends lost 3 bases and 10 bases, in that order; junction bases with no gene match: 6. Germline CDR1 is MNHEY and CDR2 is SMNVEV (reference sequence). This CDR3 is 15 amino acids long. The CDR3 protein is CASSFSGQGLSPLHF. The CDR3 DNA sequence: TGTGCCAGCAGTTTCTCGGGACAGGGGTTGTCACCCCTCCACTTT.

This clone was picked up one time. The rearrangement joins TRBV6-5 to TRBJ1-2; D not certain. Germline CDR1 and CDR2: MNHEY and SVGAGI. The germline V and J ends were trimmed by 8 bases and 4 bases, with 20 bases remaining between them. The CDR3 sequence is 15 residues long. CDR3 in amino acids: CASLQVGRHLYGYTF. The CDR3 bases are TGTGCCAGCCTCCAAGTGGGCAGACATCTCTATGGCTACACCTTC.

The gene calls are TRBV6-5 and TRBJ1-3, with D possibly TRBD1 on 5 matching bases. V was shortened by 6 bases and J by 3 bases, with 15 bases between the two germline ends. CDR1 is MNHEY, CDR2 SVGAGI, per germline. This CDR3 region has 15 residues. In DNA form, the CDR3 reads TGTGCCAGCAGCTCCCAGTGGGGCGGTGGAAACACCATATATTTT. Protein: CASSSQWGGGNTIYF.

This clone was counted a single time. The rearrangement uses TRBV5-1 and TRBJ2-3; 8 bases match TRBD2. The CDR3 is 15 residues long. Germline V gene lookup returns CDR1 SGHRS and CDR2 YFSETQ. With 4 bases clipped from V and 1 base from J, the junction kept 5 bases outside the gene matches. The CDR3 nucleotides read TGCGCCAGCAGCCTCGGGGGGGAGGGCACAGATACGCAGTATTTT. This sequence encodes CASSLGGEGTDTQYF.

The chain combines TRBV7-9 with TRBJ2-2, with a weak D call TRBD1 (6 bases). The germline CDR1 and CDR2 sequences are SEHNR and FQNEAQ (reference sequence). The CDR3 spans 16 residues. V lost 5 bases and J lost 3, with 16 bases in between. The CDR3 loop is CASSPSGAGDTGELFF. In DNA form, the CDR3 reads TGTGCCAGCAGCCCAAGTGGGGCAGGGGACACCGGGGAGCTGTTTTTT.

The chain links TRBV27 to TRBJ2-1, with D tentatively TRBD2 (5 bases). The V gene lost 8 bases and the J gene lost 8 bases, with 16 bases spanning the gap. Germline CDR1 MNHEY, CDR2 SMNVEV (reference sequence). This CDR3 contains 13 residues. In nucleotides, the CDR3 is TGTGCCAGCGGCCTCCCGCCGAGGGATGAGCAGTTCTTC. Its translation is CASGLPPRDEQFF.

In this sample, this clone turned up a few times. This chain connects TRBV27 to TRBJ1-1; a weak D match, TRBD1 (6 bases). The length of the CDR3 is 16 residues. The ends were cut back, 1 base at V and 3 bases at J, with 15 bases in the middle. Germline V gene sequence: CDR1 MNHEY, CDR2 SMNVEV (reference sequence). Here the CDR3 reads CASSLWGGLRDTEAFF. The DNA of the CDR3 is TGTGCCAGCAGTTTATGGGGGGGGCTCCGGGACACTGAAGCTTTCTTT.

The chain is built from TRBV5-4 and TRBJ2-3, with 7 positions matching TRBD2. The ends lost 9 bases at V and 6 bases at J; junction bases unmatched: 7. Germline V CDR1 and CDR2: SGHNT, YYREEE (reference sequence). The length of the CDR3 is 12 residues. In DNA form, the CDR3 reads TGTGCCACTGGACCCGGGAGGGATACGCAGTATTTT. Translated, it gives CATGPGRDTQYF.

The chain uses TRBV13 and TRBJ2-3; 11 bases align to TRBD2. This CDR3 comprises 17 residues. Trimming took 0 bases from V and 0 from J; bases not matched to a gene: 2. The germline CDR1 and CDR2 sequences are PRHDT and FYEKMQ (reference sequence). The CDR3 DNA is TGTGCCAGCAGCTTAGGGCTAGCGGGAGGTAGCACAGATACGCAGTATTTT. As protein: CASSLGLAGGSTDTQYF.

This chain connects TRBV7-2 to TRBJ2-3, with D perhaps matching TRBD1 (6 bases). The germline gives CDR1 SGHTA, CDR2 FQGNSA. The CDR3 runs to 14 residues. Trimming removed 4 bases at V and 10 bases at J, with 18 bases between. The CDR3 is CASSSAAGTTSQYF. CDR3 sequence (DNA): TGTGCCAGCAGCTCAGCAGCCGGGACAACTTCGCAGTATTTT.

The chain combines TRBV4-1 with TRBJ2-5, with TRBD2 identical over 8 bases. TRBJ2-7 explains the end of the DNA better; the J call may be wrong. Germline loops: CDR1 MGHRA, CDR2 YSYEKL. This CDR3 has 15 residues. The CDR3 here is CASSQGSSGPYEQYF. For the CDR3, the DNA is TGCGCCAGCAGCCAAGGGTCTAGCGGGCCCTACGAGCAGTACTTC.

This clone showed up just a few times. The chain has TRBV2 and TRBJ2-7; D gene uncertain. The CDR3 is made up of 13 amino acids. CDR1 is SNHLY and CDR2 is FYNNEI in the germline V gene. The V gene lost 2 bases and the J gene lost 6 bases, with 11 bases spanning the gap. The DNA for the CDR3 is TGTGCCAGCAGTGAACTTCATGGGCGCGAGCAGTACTTC. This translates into CASSELHGREQYF.

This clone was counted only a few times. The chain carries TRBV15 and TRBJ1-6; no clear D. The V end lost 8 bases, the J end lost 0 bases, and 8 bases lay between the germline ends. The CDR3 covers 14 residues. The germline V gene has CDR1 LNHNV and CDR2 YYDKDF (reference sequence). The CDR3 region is CATRESSYNSPLHF. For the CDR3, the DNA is TGTGCCACCCGAGAGAGCTCCTATAATTCACCCCTCCACTTT.

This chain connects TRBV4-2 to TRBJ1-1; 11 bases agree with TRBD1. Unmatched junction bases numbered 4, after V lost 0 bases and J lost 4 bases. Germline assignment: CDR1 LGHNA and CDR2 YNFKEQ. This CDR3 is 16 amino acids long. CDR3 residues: CASSQDLGQGGTEAFF. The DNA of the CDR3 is TGTGCCAGCAGCCAAGATCTGGGACAGGGGGGCACTGAAGCTTTCTTT.

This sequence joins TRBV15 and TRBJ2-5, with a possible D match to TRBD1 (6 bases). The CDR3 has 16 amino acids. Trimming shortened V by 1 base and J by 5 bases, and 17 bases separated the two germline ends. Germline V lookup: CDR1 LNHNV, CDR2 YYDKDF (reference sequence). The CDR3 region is CATSRVFGGQGETQYF. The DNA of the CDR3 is TGTGCCACCAGCAGAGTTTTTGGGGGCCAAGGGGAGACCCAGTACTTC.

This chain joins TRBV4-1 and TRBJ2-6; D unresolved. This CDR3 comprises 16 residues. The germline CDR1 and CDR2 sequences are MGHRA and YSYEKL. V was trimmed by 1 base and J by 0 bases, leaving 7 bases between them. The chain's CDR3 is CASSQADISGANVLTF. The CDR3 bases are TGCGCCAGCAGCCAAGCAGACATCTCTGGGGCCAACGTCCTGACTTTC.

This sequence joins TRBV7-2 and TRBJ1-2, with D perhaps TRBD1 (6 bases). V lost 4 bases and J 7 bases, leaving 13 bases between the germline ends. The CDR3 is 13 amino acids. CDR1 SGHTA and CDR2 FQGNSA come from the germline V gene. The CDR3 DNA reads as TGTGCCAGCAGCTCGCAGGGGTGGAGTGGCTACACCTTC. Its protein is CASSSQGWSGYTF.